By share, the clone carrying this TCR beta chain counts as medium-sized. Treatment: skin biopsy from PPD injection site in Mantoux-positive individual. The library had UMIs added by 3' ligation of an oligonucleotide to TCR cDNA. This entry is derived from a study of naive and memory T cell subsets. Ligated cDNA underwent four rounds of PCR with nested alpha and beta constant region primers and SP2. TCRdb reprocessed the UMI-ligation and nested PCR reads via MiXCR and lists one record per CDR3 protein. This sample carries some 21,000 distinct CDR3 sequences, approximately 6% of them seen once, and the ten largest clones take 6.2%. The CDR3 loop spans 14 amino acids. Looked up from germline, CDR1 is LGHNA and CDR2 is YNFKEQ. V was shortened by 0 bases and J by 6 bases, with 8 bases between the two germline ends.

This chain uses TRBV4-2 with TRBJ2-2; D is perhaps TRBD1 (5 bases). The clonotype originates from an adult in good health. The source material was skin, sampled from a tuberculin skin test site. CDR3 region: CASSQDQGAGELFF. CDR3 nucleotides: TGTGCCAGCAGCCAAGATCAGGGCGCCGGGGAGCTGTTTTTT.